This TCR beta chain derives from a study of T-cell memory formation after mild COVID-19. Study observations and caveats: Clones that contracted from day 15 to 85 had balanced CD4/CD8; later expanders were CD4+ biased. Contracting CD4+ clones lay largely in CM and EM, with CD8+ ones residing in EMRA.

This clonotype has a handful of counts. Its antigen remains unidentified. Germline lookup yields CDR1 SEHNR and CDR2 FQNEAQ (reference sequence). V lost 6 bases and J lost 0, with 25 bases in between. The CDR3 is 19 residues long. Constant-segment primers served in 5'RACE that generated TCR alpha and TCR beta cDNA libraries bearing sample barcodes and UMIs. One entry per CDR3 protein results from TCRdb running MiXCR on the 5' RACE reads. The sample contains tens of thousands of distinct CDR3 sequences, 20% to 25% of which appear only once. Specimen: PBMCs or a T cell subset sorted from them (not recorded which). This chain uses TRBV7-9 with TRBJ2-3, with D perhaps matching TRBD1 or TRBD2 (5 bases each). This sequence was found in a man aged 18 to 29 who had mild COVID-19 (a few samples of this study predate the infection). Cell type and time point are not known. For the CDR3, the DNA is TGTGCCAGCAGGGGCCCGTTAAGCGGACAATCCTCTAGCACAGATACGCAGTATTTT. Translating it yields CASRGPLSGQSSSTDTQYF.